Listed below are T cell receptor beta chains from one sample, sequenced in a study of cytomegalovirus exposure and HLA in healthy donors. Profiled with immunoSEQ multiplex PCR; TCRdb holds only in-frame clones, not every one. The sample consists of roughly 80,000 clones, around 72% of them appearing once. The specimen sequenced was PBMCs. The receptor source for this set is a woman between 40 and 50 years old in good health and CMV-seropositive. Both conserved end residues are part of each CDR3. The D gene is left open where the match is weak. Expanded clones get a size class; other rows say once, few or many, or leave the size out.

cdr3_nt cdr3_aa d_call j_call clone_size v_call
TGTGCCAGCAGCCCGCGAACGGGGACTAGTAGTTACAATGAGCAGTTCTTC CASSPRTGTSSYNEQFF TRBD2 TRBJ2-1 - TRBV9
TGTGCCAGCAGCGGACAGCTCACCTACGAGCAGTACTTC CASSGQLTYEQYF - TRBJ2-7 few TRBV7-8
TGTGCCAGCAGCTTACAAACATCCTACGAGCAGTACTTC CASSLQTSYEQYF - TRBJ2-7 medium-sized TRBV11-2
TGTGCCAGTAGTATGATTAGCTATGGCTACACCTTC CASSMISYGYTF - TRBJ1-2 once TRBV19
TGTGCCAGCAGAGCGATACCAGGGGGTACTGAAGCTTTCTTT CASRAIPGGTEAFF TRBD1 TRBJ1-1 - TRBV6-4
TGTGCCAGCAGTGCTAGCGGGGACGCCTACGAGCAGTACTTC CASSASGDAYEQYF TRBD2 TRBJ2-7 once TRBV6-5
TGCGCCAGACCCGGTTGGGACAGGGAAGGGACCCAGTACTTC CARPGWDREGTQYF TRBD1 TRBJ2-5 - TRBV5-1
TGTGCCAGCAGTTACTTGAGGGAGCAGTACTTC CASSYLREQYF - TRBJ2-7 - TRBV6-5
TGCGCCAGCAGCGGCAGTACGAACACCGGGGAGCTGTTTTTT CASSGSTNTGELFF - TRBJ2-2 - TRBV5-1
TGTGCCAGCAGCTTAGGCACTACTTACGAGCAGTACTTC CASSLGTTYEQYF - TRBJ2-7 - TRBV7-2
TGTGCCAGCAGGGACAGGGGTGGGAGCACAGATACGCAGTATTTT CASRDRGGSTDTQYF TRBD1 TRBJ2-3 - TRBV2
TGTGCCAGCAGCTTAGCAGGGTCACGGCCCGGAAACACCATATATTTT CASSLAGSRPGNTIYF - TRBJ1-3 - TRBV11-2
TGTGCCAGCTCACCAAGACTCTCTGGGGCCAACGTCCTGACTTTC CASSPRLSGANVLTF - TRBJ2-6 - TRBV18
TGTGCCAGCAGCCAAGAGATGGGCAGCATCAATCAGCCCCAGCATTTT CASSQEMGSINQPQHF - TRBJ1-5 - TRBV4-2
TGTGCCAGCTCGGCCGACAGAGATAATTCACCCCTCCACTTT CASSADRDNSPLHF - TRBJ1-6 - TRBV18
TGTGCCAGCAGTTACCATGGGCAGGGATCCAATGGCTACACCTTC CASSYHGQGSNGYTF - TRBJ1-2 - TRBV6-5
TGTGCCACCGAACGTTCGGGACTAGCGGAGGCCTACGAGCAGTACTTC CATERSGLAEAYEQYF TRBD2 TRBJ2-7 - TRBV2
TGCGCCAGCAGCCAAGATCCCGCAGGGTCTGGAAACACCATATATTTT CASSQDPAGSGNTIYF - TRBJ1-3 - TRBV4-1
TGTGCCAGCTCTTCGCGCCTTGGCGCTCGGGACACTGAAGCTTTCTTT CASSSRLGARDTEAFF - TRBJ1-1 once TRBV18
TGTGCCAGTAGTATAGGCGGGGGGGCGGAGACCCAGTACTTC CASSIGGGAETQYF TRBD2 TRBJ2-5 - TRBV19
TGTGCCAGCAGCTTGGATCTAGCGGGAGTTTACGAGCAGTACTTC CASSLDLAGVYEQYF TRBD2 TRBJ2-7 few TRBV5-6
TGCGCCAGCAGACAGGGCGCCTACAATGAGCAGTTCTTC CASRQGAYNEQFF - TRBJ2-1 once TRBV5-1
TGTGCCAGCAGCTTCACGGGACAGGCGAACACTGAAGCTTTCTTT CASSFTGQANTEAFF TRBD1 TRBJ1-1 - TRBV11-3
TGCGCCAGCAGCTTGGGTAGCGGCCCAGAGACCCAGTACTTC CASSLGSGPETQYF - TRBJ2-5 - TRBV5-1
TGTGCCAGCGAGACATATTATAGCAATCAGCCCCAGCATTTT CASETYYSNQPQHF - TRBJ1-5 - TRBV19
TGTGCCTGGAGGGCACAGGGGTACAATGGCTACACCTTC CAWRAQGYNGYTF TRBD1 TRBJ1-2 - TRBV30
TGTGCCAGCAGCAAAGGGGCTCAGTTTTCTGGAAACACCATATATTTT CASSKGAQFSGNTIYF - TRBJ1-3 - TRBV21-1
TGTGCCAGCAAGATCAGGGGTAATGATCCTGGCTACACCTTC CASKIRGNDPGYTF - TRBJ1-2 once TRBV5-6
TGTGCCAGCAGTCCTGGACAGGGGAACACCATATATTTT CASSPGQGNTIYF TRBD1 TRBJ1-3 - TRBV6-6
TGTGCCAGCAGCCCCGGCGTCAGGACTGAAGCTTTCTTT CASSPGVRTEAFF - TRBJ1-1 - TRBV11-3
TGTGCCAGCAGCCCAGGGGAACTTTCGACGAGCTACACCTTC CASSPGELSTSYTF - TRBJ1-2 - TRBV7-6
TGTGCCAGCAAATCAGACAGGGTCTATGGCTACACCTTC CASKSDRVYGYTF TRBD1 TRBJ1-2 - TRBV9
TGCAGCGTTGAAGACAGACAGGGCAGCGAGCAGTACTTC CSVEDRQGSEQYF TRBD1 TRBJ2-7 - TRBV29-1